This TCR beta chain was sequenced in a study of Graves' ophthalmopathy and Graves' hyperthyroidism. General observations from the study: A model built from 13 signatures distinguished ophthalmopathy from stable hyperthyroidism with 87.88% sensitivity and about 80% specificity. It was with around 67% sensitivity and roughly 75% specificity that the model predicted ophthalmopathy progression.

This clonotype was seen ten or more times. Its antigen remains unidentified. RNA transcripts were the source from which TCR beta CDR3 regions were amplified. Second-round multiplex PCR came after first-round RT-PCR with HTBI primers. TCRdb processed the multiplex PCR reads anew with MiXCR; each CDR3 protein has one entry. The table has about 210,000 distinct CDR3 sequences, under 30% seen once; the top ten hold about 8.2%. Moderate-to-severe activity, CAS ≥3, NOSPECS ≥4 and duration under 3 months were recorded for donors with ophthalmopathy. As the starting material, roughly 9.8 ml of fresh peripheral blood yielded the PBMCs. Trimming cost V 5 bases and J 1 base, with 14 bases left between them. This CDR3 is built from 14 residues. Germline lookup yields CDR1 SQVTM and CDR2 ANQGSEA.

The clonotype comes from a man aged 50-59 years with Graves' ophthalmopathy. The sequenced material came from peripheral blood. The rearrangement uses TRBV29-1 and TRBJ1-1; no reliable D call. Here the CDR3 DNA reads TGCAGCGTTAGGGCTGGAACGACGAACACTGAAGCTTTCTTT. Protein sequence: CSVRAGTTNTEAFF.